The clone carrying this TCR beta chain was found a few times. Using its own MiXCR run on the PCR reads, TCRdb lists one record per CDR3 protein. The repertoire includes about 510,000 distinct CDR3 sequences, roughly 26% of them detected once, and roughly 0.77% sits in the top ten. This CDR3 spans 14 amino acids. Trimming left V 7 bases short and J 0 bases short, with 12 bases between. From germline, CDR1 is LNHDA and CDR2 SQIVND (reference sequence). This sample is part of a study of molecular identifiers for immune sequencing clone quantification. Naive CD8 libraries were made from roughly 21,000 to 960,000 sorted cells, and they used 10%, 30% or 50% RNA.

This clonotype originated in a human donor in good health. Some libraries in this study had Jurkat cell RNA spiked in. This chain uses TRBV19 with TRBJ1-2, with unresolved D. Specimen: naive CD8+ T cells from blood, with Jurkat cell RNA spiked in. Subset defined: FACS-sorted CD8+CD4-CCR7+CD45RA+ naive T cells. The CDR3 DNA reads as TGTGCCAGTAATGGGTCTCCAGCTAACTATGGCTACACCTTC. Translating it yields CASNGSPANYGYTF.